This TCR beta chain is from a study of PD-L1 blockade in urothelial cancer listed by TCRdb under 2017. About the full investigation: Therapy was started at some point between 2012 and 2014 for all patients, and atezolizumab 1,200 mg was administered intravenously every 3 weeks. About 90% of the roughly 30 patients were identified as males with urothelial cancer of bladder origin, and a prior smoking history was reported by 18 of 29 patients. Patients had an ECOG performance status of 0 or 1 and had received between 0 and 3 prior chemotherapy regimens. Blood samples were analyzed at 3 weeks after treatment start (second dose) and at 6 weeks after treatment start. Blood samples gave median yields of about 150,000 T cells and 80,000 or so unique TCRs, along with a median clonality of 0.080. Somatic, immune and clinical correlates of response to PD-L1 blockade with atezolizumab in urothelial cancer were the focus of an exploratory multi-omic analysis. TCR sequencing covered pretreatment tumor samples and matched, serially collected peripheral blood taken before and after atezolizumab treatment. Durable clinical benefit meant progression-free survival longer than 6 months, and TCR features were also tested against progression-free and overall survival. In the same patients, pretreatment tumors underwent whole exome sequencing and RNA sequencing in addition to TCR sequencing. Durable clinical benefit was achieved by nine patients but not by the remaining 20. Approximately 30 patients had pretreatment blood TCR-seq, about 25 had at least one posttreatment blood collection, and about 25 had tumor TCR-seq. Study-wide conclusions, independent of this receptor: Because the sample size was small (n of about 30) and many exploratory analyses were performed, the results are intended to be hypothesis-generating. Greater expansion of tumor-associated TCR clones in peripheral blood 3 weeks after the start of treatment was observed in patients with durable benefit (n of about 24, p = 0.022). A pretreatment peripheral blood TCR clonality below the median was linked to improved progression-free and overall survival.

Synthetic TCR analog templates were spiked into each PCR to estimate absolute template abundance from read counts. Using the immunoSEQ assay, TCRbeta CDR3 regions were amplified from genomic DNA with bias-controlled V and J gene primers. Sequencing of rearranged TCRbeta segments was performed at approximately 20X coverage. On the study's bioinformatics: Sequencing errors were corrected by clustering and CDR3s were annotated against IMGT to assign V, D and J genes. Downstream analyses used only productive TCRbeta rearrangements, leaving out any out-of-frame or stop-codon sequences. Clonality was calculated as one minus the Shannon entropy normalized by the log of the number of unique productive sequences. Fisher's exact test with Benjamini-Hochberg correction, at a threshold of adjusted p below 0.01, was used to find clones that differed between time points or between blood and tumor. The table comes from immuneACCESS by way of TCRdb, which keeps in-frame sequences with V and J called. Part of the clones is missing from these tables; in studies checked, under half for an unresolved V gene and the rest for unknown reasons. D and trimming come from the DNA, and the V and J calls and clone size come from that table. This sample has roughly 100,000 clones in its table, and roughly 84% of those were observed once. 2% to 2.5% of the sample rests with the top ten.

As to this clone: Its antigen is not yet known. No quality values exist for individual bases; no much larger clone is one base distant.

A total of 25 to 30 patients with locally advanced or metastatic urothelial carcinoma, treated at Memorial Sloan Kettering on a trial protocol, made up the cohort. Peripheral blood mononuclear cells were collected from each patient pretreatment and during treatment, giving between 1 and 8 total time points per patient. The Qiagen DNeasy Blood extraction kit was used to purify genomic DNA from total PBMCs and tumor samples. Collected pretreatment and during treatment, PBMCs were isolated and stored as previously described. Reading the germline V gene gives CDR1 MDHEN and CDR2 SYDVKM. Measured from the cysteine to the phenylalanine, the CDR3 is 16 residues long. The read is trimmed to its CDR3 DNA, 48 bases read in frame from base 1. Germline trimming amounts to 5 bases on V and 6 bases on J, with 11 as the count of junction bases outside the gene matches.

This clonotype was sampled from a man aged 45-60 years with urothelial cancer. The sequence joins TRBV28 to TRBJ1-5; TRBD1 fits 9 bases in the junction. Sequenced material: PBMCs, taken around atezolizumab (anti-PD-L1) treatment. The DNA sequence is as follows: TGTGCCAGCAGTCGGTTGGGACAGGGAGCAAGTCAGCCCCAGCATTTT. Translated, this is CASSRLGQGASQPQHF.